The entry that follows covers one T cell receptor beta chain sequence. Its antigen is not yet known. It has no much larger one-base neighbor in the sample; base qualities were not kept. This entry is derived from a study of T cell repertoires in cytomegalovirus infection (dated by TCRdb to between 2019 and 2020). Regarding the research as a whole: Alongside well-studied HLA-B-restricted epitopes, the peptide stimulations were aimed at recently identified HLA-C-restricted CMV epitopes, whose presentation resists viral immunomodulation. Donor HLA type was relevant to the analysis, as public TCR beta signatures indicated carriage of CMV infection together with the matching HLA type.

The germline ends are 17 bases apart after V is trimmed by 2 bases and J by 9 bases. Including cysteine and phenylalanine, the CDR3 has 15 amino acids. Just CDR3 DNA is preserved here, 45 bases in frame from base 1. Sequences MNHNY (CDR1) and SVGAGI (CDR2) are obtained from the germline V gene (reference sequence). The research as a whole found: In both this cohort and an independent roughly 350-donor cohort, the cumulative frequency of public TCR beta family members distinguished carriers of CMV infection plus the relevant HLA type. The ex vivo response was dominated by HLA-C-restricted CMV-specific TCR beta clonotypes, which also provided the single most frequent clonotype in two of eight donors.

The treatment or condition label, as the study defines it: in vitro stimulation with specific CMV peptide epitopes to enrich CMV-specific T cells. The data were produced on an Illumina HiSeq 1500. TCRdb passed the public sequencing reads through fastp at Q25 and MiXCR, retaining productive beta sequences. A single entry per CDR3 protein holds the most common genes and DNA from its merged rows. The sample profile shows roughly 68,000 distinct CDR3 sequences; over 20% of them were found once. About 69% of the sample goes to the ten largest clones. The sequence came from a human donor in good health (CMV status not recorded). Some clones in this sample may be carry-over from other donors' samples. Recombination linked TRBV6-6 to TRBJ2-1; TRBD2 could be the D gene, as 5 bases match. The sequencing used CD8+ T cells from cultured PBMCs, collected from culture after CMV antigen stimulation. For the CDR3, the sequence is CASSYELPRGSEQFF. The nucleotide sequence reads TGTGCCAGCAGTTACGAGCTCCCGAGAGGGAGTGAGCAGTTCTTC.